Sequencing of this TCR beta chain was carried out in a study of PD-1 blockade in classical Hodgkin lymphoma. Overall study: Each patient was given nivolumab 3 mg/kg through a vein every 2 weeks. Findings of the study overall: Lower baseline TCR diversity was reported for newly diagnosed patients than for healthy donors. It was among complete responders that baseline diversity resembled that of newly diagnosed patients.

The CDR3 is 16 residues long. Per germline, CDR1 SGHDT and CDR2 YYEEEE. V shed 4 bases, J shed 0 bases, and the junction held 10 bases outside the gene matches. All patients relapsed after autologous stem cell transplantation, and brentuximab vedotin exposure varied. Assay: immunoSEQ multiplex PCR; the TCRdb copy retains only in-frame clones and omits some. In the table there are about 4,300 clones, around 60% of which are singletons. Of note for this clone: What it binds is unknown.

The TCR sequence derives from a human donor with classical Hodgkin lymphoma. J is TRBJ2-7 and V is TRBV5-6, with 7 positions matching TRBD1. Material: peripheral blood mononuclear cells (PBMCs), obtained at baseline. The CDR3 sequence is CASSAYRQGLSYEQYF. The DNA of the CDR3 is TGTGCCAGCAGCGCCTATAGACAGGGCCTCTCCTACGAGCAGTACTTC.